This TCR beta chain appears in the sequencing data of a study of identical twins. Study-wide points: Out-of-frame beta chain sequences displayed weaker excess sharing between twins. Out-of-frame TCR alpha sharing in monozygotic twins exceeded recombination model predictions. Conclusions came from cross-sectional statistical analysis, not from following the same donors.

TCRdb reprocessed the 5' RACE reads via MiXCR and lists one record per CDR3 protein. The sample has 250,000 or so distinct CDR3 sequences, about 8.3% seen once. This clonotype was counted a few times. Its antigen is undetermined. This CDR3 spans 16 amino acids. Trimming took 4 bases from V and 0 from J, leaving 13 bases between them. Germline V gene data show CDR1 as SEHNR and CDR2 as FQNEAQ (reference sequence). The data also belong to a second study, concerning yellow fever vaccine responses in identical twins.

Sequenced sample: CD8+ T cells sorted from blood. The chain carries TRBV7-9 and TRBJ2-1; D might be TRBD2 (6 bases). The clonotype was recovered from a woman between 18 and 29 years old in good health. This CDR3 is CASSSRDLHSYNEQFF. For the CDR3, the DNA is TGTGCCAGCAGCTCGCGGGACCTTCACTCCTACAATGAGCAGTTCTTC.